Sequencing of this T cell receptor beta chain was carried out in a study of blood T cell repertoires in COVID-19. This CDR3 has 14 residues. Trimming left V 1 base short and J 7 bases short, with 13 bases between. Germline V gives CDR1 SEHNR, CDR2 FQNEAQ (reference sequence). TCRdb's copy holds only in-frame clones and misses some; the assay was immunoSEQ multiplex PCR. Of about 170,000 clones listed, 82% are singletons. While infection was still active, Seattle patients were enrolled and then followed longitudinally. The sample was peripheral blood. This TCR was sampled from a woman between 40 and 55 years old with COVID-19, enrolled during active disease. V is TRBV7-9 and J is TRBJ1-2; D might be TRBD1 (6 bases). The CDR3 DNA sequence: TGTGCCAGCAGCTTAGGGGCAGGGGTCTCTGGCTACACCTTC. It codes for CASSLGAGVSGYTF.